This record covers a single T cell receptor beta chain. V was pared by 2 bases and J by 10 bases, with 13 bases between. The germline CDR1 and CDR2 sequences are SGHRS and YFSETQ. This CDR3 contains 13 residues. TCRdb's copy holds only in-frame clones and misses some; the assay was immunoSEQ multiplex PCR. Of about 250,000 clones listed, around 89% are singletons. The sample belongs to a study of blood T cell repertoires in COVID-19. Study-wide background: T cells, B-cell-depleted T cells, or PBMCs supplied cDNA or gDNA.

The sample was peripheral blood. The TCR comes from a man aged 25-45 years with acute or convalescent COVID-19. This chain links TRBV5-1 with TRBJ2-1; D is perhaps TRBD1 (5 bases). The CDR3 loop reads CASSFEGAREQFF. In nucleotides, the CDR3 is TGCGCCAGCAGCTTTGAAGGGGCCAGGGAGCAGTTCTTC.